This TCR beta chain was sequenced during a study of blood T cell repertoires in COVID-19. Overall study: Sites across the United States, Italy and Spain contributed samples from acute and convalescent COVID-19. PBMCs, B-cell-depleted T cells, or T cells provided the cDNA or gDNA that made up the material.

Participants reported their clinical history, and cohort assignment relied on those reports. In the study's own analysis: Estimation of nucleated cell counts was performed using reference gene primer amplification. TCRdb's copy holds only in-frame clones and misses some; the assay was immunoSEQ multiplex PCR. For V, J and clone size, that table is used; D and trimming come from the DNA. The profile shows fewer than 250,000 clones, around 87% of them singletons. The CDR3 is 14 residues long. Per the germline V gene, CDR1 is ENHRY and CDR2 is SYGVKD. After removal of 4 bases from V and 3 bases from J, the junction contained 5 bases not matched to a gene.

This TCR was recovered from a man aged 25 to 40 who had been exposed to COVID-19. The source material was PBMCs or T cells enriched from blood (not recorded which). The chain joins TRBV10-3 to TRBJ2-5; 7 bases are a match to TRBD2. In DNA, the CDR3 is TGTGCCATCAGTGTTGCCGGGACTAAAGAGACCCAGTACTTC. Translating gives CAISVAGTKETQYF.